This TCR beta chain was found in a study of T cell repertoires in aging, cancer and after chemotherapy. The wider study: Repeat sampling of healthy donors over several months to years showed clear clonal overlap. Findings of the study overall: In each cancer cohort, median generation probability increased across chemotherapy, suggesting thymic output rebounded. Untreated cancer patients had significantly lower blood TCR diversity than age-matched healthy donors.

As to this clonotype: Its antigen is currently unknown.

The germline V gene encodes CDR1 SGHDT and CDR2 YYEEEE. This CDR3 contains 15 residues. The ends were cut back, 3 bases at V and 2 bases at J, with 12 bases in the middle. Peripheral blood genomic DNA, not sorted cells or RNA, was the template. A mixed TRB-A/B primer pool amplified rearranged TRB by multiplex touch-down PCR. MiXCR was run by TCRdb on the multiplex PCR reads, yielding one entry per CDR3 protein. The sample records about 9,200 distinct CDR3 sequences, 30% to 40% being singletons. The chain couples TRBV5-6 to TRBJ1-3; D gene unclear. What was sequenced was blood. The sequence was collected from a human donor in good health. Written as DNA, the CDR3 is TGTGCCAGCAGCTGGCGCATTACAGCTGGAAACACCATATATTTT. Its protein product is CASSWRITAGNTIYF. Full variable domain (remainder filled in from reference TRBV5-6 and TRBJ1-3): DAGVTQSPTHLIKTRGQQVTLRCSPKSGHDTVSWYQQALGQGPQFIFQYYEEEERQRGNFPDRFSGHQFPNYSSELNVNALLLGDSALYLCASSWRITAGNTIYFGEGSWLTVV.